Below are 4 T cell receptor beta chains sequenced from a single sample in a study of T-cell memory formation after mild COVID-19. In TCRdb, the 5' RACE reads were re-called with MiXCR into one record per CDR3 protein. The sample lists about 430,000 distinct CDR3 sequences, roughly 18% occurring once. The sequencing input was PBMCs or a T cell subset sorted from them (not recorded which). The receptor source for this set is a man aged 18-30 years who had mild COVID-19 (a few samples of this study predate the infection). Cell type and time point are not known.

This clonotype was seen at least ten times. V usage is TRBV20-1 and J usage is TRBJ1-4; TRBD1 is a possible D gene (6 bases). Trimming removed 3 bases from V and 9 bases from J, with 20 bases in between. This CDR3 contains 15 residues. The germline V gene has CDR1 DFQATT and CDR2 SNEGSKA (reference sequence). CDR3 coding DNA: TGCAGTGCTAGTTCCGAAGGGGGAAGACAAAAAAAACTGTTTTTT. Its protein is CSASSEGGRQKKLFF.

This clonotype was counted at least ten times. This chain joins TRBV29-1 and TRBJ1-1; 7 bases line up with TRBD1. The trim removed 7 bases at V and 4 bases at J, leaving 9 bases unmatched. The germline gives CDR1 SQVTM, CDR2 ANQGSEA. CDR3 size: 13 residues. The CDR3 DNA follows: TGCAGCGGTTACAGGGGAGGGAGCACTGAAGCTTTCTTT. Its translation is CSGYRGGSTEAFF.

This clonotype was found many times. As DNA, the CDR3 is TGCGCCAGCAGCCAAGGGACTAGCGGGTCTTACAATGAGCAGTTCTTC. It yields the protein CASSQGTSGSYNEQFF. The chain joins TRBV5-1 to TRBJ2-1, with TRBD2 matching over 12 bases. Trimming cost V 4 bases and J 4 bases; bases outside gene matches: 6. Germline lookup yields CDR1 SGHRS and CDR2 YFSETQ. This CDR3 is 16 amino acids long.

The CDR3 DNA follows: TGTGCCACCAGTGATTTGGTGGGGGGCACTGAAGCTTTCTTT. It specifies CATSDLVGGTEAFF. This rearrangement joins TRBV24-1 to TRBJ1-1; D might be TRBD1 (5 bases). There are 14 residues in the CDR3. The V gene lost 0 bases and the J gene lost 4 bases, with 8 bases spanning the gap. Germline V CDR1 and CDR2: KGHDR, SFDVKD.